This record looks at one TCR beta chain sequence and its context. This entry belongs to a study of T cells expressing NK-cell markers. TCRdb reanalyzed the 5' RACE reads and collapses them to one entry per CDR3 protein, without DNA. The sample table sets out some 460,000 distinct CDR3 sequences. The CDR3 length is 15 residues. CDR1 and CDR2 (germline): MNHEY, SVGAGI. Sequences were obtained from blood T cells: a sorted CD56 or NKG2C T cell subset, CD4+ or CD8+ T cells, or bulk PBMC T cells (not recorded which). The gene calls are TRBV6-5 and TRBJ1-1; TCRdb names TRBD1, which stays unverified in the absence of DNA. The source of this sequence is a woman aged 45 to 65 in good health. The chain's CDR3 is CASSLDREANTEAFF.